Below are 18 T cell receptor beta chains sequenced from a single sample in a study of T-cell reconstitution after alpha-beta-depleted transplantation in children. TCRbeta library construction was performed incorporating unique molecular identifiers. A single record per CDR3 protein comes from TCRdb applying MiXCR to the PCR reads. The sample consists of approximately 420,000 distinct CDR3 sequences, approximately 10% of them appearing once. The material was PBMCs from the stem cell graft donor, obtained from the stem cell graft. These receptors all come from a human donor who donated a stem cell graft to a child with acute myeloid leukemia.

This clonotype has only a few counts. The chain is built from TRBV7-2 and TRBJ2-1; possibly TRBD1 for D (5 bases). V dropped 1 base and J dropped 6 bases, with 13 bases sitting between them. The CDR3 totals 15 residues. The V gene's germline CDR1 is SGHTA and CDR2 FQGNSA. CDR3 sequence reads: CASSLGAGLSNEQFF. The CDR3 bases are TGTGCCAGCAGCTTAGGTGCAGGGCTGAGCAATGAGCAGTTCTTC.

The CDR3 sequence is CRAFGGPEGNTEAFF. CDR3 in DNA: TGCAGGGCCTTTGGGGGACCGGAGGGGAACACTGAAGCTTTCTTT. V is TRBV29-1 and J is TRBJ1-1; a weak D match, TRBD1 (5 bases). Germline assignment: CDR1 SQVTM and CDR2 ANQGSEA. The CDR3 has 15 amino acids.

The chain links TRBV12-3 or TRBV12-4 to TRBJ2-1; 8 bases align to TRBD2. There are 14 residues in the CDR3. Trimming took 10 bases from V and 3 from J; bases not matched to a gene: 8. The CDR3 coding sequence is TGTGCCACCGCAGCGGGGGCCAACTACAATGAGCAGTTCTTC. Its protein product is CATAAGANYNEQFF.

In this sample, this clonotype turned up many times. Here the CDR3 reads CSAVFGQETQYF. CDR3 bases: TGCAGTGCGGTCTTCGGTCAGGAGACCCAGTACTTC. This rearrangement joins TRBV20-1 to TRBJ2-5; no firm D call. Germline-derived CDR1 and CDR2 are DFQATT and SNEGSKA (reference sequence). The CDR3 is 12 amino acids. V was cut by 6 bases and J by 5 bases, with 13 bases left in between.

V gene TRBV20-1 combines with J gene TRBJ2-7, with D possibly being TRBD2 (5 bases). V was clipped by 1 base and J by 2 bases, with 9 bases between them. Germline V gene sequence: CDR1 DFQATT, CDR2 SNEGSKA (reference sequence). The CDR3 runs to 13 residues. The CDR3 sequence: CSARGTGPYEQYF. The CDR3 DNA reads TGCAGTGCTAGAGGGACTGGACCCTACGAGCAGTACTTC.

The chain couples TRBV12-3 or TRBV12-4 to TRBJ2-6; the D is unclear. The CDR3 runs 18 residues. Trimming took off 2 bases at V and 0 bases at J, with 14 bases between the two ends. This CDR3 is CASSLTRRDGSGANVLTF. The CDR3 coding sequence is TGTGCCAGCAGTTTAACCCGTCGTGACGGCTCTGGGGCCAACGTCCTGACTTTC.

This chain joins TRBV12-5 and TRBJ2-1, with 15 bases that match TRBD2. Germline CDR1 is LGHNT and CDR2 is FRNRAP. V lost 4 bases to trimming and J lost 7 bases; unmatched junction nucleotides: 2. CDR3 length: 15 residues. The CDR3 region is CASGWGLAGGNEQFF. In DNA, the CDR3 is TGTGCTAGTGGTTGGGGACTAGCGGGAGGAAATGAGCAGTTCTTC. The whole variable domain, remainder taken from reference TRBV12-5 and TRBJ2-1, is DARVTQTPRHKVTEMGQEVTMRCQPILGHNTVFWYRQTMMQGLELLAYFRNRAPLDDSGMPKDRFSAEMPDATLATLKIQPSEPRDSAVYFCASGWGLAGGNEQFFGPGTRLTVL.

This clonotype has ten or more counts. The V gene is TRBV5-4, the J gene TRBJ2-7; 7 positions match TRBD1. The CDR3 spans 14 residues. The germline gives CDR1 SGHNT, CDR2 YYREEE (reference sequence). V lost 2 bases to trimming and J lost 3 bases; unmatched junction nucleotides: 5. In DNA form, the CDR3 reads TGTGCCAGCAGCTTAGGTGGACAGGTCTACGAGCAGTACTTC. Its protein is CASSLGGQVYEQYF.

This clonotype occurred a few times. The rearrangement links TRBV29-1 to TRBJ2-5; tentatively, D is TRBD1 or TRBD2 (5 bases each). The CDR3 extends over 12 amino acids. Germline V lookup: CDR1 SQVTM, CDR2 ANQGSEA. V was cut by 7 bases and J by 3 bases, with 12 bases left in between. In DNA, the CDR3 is TGCAGCGGCACCATGGGGGAAGAGACCCAGTACTTC. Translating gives CSGTMGEETQYF.

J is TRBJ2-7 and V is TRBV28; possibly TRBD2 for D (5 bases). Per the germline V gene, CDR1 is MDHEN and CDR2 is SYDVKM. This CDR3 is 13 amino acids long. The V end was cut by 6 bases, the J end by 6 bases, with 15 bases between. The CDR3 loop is CASSLPIGGEQYV. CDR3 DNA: TGTGCCAGCAGCCTCCCCATAGGAGGCGAGCAGTACGTC.

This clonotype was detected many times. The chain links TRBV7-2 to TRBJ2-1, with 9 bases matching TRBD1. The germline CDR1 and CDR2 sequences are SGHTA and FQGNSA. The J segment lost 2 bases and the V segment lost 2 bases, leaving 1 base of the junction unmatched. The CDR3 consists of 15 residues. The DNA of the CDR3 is TGTGCCAGCAGCTTAAGACAGGGGGCCTACAATGAGCAGTTCTTC. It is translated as CASSLRQGAYNEQFF.

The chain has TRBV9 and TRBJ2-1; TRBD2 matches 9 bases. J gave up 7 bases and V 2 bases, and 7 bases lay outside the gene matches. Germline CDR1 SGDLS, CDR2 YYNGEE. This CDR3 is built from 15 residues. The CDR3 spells CASSVSASGMNEQFF. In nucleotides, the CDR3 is TGTGCCAGCAGCGTTAGCGCTAGCGGGATGAATGAGCAGTTCTTC.

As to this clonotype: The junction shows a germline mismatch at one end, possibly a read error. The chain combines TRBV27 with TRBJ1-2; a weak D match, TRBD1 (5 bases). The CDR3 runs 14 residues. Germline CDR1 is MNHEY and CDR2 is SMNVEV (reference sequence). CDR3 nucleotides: TGTGCCTGCAGTCCACAACTGGGGGTTTATGGCTACACCTTC. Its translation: CACSPQLGVYGYTF.

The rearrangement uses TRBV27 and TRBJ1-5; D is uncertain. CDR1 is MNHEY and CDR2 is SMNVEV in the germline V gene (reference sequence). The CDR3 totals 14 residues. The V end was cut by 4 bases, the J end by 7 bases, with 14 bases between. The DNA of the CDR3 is TGTGCCAGCAGTTACTCACAGTCGCTCCAGCCCCAGCATTTT. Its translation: CASSYSQSLQPQHF.

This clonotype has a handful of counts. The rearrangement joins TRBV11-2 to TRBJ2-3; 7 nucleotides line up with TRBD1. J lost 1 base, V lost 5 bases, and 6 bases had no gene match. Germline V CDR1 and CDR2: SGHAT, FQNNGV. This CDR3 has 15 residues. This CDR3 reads CASSQGGQGTDTQYF. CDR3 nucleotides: TGTGCCAGCAGCCAAGGGGGCCAGGGCACAGATACGCAGTATTTT. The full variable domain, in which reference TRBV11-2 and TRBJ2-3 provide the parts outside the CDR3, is EAGVAQSPRYKIIEKRQSVAFWCNPISGHATLYWYQQILGQGPKLLIQFQNNGVVDDSQLPKDRFSAERLKGVDSTLKIQPAKLEDSAVYLCASSQGGQGTDTQYFGPGTRLTVL.

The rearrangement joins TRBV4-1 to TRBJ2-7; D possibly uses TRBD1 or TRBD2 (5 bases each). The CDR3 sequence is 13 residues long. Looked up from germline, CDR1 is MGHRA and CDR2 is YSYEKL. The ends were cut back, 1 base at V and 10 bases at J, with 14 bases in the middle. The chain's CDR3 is CASSQVTGTYQYV. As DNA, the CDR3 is TGCGCCAGCAGCCAAGTCACCGGGACCTATCAGTACGTC.

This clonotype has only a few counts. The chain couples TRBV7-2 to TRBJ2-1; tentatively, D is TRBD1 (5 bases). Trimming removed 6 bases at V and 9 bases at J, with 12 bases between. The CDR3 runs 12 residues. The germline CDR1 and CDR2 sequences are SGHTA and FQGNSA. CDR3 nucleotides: TGTGCCAGCAGGCTCAAGGGGCGTGAGCAGTTCTTC. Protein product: CASRLKGREQFF.

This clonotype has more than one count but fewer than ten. As DNA, the CDR3 is TGTGCCAGCAGCTTAACGGGCAGTCCCAACTATGGCTACACCTTC. Amino acid sequence: CASSLTGSPNYGYTF. The chain carries TRBV7-9 and TRBJ1-2; D is ambiguous. The CDR3 runs to 15 residues. CDR1 and CDR2 (germline): SEHNR, FQNEAQ (reference sequence). Trimming removed 2 bases from V and 2 bases from J, with 12 bases in between.